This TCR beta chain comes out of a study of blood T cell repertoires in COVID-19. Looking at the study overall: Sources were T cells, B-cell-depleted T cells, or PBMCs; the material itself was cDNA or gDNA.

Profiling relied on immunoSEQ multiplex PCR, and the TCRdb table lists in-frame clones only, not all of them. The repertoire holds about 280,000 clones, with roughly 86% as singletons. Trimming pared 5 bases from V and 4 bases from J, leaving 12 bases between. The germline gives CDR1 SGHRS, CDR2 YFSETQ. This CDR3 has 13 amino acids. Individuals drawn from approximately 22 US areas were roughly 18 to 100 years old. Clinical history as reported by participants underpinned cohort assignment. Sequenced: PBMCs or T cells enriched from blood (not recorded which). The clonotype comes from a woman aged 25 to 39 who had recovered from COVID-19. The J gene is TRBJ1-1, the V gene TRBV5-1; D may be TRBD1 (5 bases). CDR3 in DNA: TGCGCCAGCAGTTGGTCCGGGGGCACTGAAGCTTTCTTT. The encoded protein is CASSWSGGTEAFF.